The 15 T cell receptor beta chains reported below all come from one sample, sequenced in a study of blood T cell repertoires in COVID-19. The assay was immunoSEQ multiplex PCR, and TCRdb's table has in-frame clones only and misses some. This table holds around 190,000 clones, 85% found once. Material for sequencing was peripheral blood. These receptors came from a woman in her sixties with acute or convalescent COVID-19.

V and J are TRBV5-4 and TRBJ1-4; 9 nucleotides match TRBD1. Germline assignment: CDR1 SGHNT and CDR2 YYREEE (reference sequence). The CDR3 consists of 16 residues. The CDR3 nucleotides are TGTGTCACTCAAGCTGCCCTGGGACAGGGAGGTGAAAAACTGTTTTTT. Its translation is CVTQAALGQGGEKLFF.

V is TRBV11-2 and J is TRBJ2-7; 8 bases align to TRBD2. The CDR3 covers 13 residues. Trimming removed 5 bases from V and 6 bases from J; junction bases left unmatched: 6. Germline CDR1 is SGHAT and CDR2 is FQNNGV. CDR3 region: CASSLGLVGEQYV. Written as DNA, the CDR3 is TGTGCCAGCAGCCTGGGACTAGTCGGCGAGCAGTACGTC.

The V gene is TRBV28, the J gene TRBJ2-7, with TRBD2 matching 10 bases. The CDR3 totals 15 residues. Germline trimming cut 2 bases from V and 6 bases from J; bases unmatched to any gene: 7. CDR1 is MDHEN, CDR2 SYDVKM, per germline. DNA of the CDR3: TGTGCCAGCAGTTTAAATAGCGGGAGGTCCGGCGAGCAGTACTTC. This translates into CASSLNSGRSGEQYF.

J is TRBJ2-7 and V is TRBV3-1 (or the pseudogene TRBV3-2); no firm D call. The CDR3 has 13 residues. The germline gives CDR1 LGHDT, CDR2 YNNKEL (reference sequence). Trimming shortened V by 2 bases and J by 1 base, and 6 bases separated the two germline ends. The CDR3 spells CASSQFLSYEQYF. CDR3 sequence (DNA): TGTGCCAGCAGCCAATTCCTTTCCTACGAGCAGTACTTC.

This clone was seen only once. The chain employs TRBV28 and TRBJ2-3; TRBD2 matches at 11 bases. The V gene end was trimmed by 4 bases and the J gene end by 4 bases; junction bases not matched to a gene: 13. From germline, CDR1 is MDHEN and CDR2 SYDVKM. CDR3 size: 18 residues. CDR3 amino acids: CASSSVGLAGGFADTQYF. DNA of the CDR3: TGTGCCAGCAGTTCCGTGGGGCTAGCGGGAGGTTTTGCAGATACGCAGTATTTT.

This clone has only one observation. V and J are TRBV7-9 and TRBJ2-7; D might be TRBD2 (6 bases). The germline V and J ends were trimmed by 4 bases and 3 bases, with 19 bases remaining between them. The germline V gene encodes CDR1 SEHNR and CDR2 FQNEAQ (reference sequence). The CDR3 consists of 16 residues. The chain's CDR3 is CASSSEPLAGSYEQYF. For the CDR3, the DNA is TGTGCCAGCAGCTCCGAGCCCTTGGCCGGGAGCTACGAGCAGTACTTC. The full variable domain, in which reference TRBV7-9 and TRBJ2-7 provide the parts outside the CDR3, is DTGVSQNPRHKITKRGQNVTFRCDPISEHNRLYWYRQTLGQGPEFLTYFQNEAQLEKSRLLSDRFSAERPKGSFSTLEIQRTEQGDSAMYLCASSSEPLAGSYEQYFGPGTRLTVT.

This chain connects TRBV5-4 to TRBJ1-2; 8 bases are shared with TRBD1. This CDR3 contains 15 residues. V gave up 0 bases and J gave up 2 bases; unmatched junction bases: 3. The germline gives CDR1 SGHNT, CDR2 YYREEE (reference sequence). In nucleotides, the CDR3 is TGTGCCAGCAGCTTGGTCAGGGGGCAAAACTATGGCTACACCTTC. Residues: CASSLVRGQNYGYTF.

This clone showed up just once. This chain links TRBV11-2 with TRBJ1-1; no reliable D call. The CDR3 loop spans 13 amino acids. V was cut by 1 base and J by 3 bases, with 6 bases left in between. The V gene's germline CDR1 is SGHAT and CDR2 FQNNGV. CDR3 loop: CASSLARYTEAFF. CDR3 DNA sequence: TGTGCCAGCAGCTTAGCCCGGTACACTGAAGCTTTCTTT.

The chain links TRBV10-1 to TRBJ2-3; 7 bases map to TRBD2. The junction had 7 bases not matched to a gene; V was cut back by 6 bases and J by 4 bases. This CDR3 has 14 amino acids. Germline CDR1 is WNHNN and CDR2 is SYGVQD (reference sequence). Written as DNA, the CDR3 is TGCGCCAGCAGCCTCACTAGCGCCGCAGATACGCAGTATTTT. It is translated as CASSLTSAADTQYF.

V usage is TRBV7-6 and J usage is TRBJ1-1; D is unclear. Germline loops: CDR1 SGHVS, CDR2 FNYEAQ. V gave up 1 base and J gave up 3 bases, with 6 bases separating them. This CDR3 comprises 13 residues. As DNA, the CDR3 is TGTGCCAGCAGCTTAGAGAGGTACACTGAAGCTTTCTTT. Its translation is CASSLERYTEAFF.

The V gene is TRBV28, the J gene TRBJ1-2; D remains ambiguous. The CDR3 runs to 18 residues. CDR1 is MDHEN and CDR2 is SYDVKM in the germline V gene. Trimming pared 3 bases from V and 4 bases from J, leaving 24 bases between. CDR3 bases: TGTGCCAGCAGTTTTGTAGGGAGCTCGGTTCTTGGGAGCTATGGCTACACCTTC. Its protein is CASSFVGSSVLGSYGYTF.

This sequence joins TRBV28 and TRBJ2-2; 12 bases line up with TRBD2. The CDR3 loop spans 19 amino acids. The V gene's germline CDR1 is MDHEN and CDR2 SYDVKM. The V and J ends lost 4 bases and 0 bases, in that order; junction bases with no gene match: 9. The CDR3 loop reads CASSSAGLAGASNTGELFF. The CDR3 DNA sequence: TGTGCCAGCAGTTCCGCGGGACTAGCGGGCGCCTCGAACACCGGGGAGCTGTTTTTT.

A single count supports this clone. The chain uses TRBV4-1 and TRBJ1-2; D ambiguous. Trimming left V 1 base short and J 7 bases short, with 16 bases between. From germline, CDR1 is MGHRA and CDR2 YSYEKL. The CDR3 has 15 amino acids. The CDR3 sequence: CASSQGADLRSGYTF. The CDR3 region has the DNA TGCGCCAGCAGCCAAGGTGCAGACCTGCGGTCTGGCTACACCTTC.

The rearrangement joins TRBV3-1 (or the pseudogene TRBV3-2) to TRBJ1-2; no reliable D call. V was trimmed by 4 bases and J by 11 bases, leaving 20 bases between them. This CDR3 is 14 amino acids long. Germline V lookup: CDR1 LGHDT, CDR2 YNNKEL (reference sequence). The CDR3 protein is CASSPQHRDLWYTF. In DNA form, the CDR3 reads TGTGCCAGCAGCCCGCAGCACAGAGACCTGTGGTACACCTTC.

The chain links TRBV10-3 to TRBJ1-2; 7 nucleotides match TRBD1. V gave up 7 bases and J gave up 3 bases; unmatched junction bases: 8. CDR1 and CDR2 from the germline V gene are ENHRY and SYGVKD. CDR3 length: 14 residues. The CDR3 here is CAIKSGQLHYGYTF. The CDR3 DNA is TGTGCCATCAAATCGGGACAGCTACACTATGGCTACACCTTC.